This T cell receptor beta chain was profiled in a study of blood T cell repertoires in COVID-19. Study-level background: The United States, Italy and Spain were the sources of the acute and convalescent COVID-19 samples.

CDR1 and CDR2 (germline): MNHEY, SMNVEV (reference sequence). The CDR3 is 15 amino acids. V was trimmed by 6 bases and J by 0 bases, leaving 12 bases between them. Methods used by the authors: Cell counts per sample came from amplifying reference gene primers. TCRdb keeps only in-frame clones here, not all; method: immunoSEQ multiplex PCR. V and J calls and clone size come straight from that table; D and trimming were deduced from the DNA. The sample has 200,000 to 250,000 clones; about 85% are singletons. Sample: peripheral blood. The chain recombines TRBV27 with TRBJ1-5; no clear D. This sequence originates from a woman in her sixties who had recovered from COVID-19. In DNA, the CDR3 is TGTGCCAGCAGCCCTGACGGGAATAGCAATCAGCCCCAGCATTTT. Its protein product is CASSPDGNSNQPQHF.